The 28 T cell receptor beta chains in this list originate from one sample, sequenced in a study of blood T cell repertoires in COVID-19. Method: immunoSEQ multiplex PCR; TCRdb's copy keeps in-frame clones and lacks some. The sample has around 130,000 clones; 70% to 90% are singletons. The specimen sequenced was peripheral blood. These TCRs come from a woman in her fifties or sixties who had recovered from COVID-19.

This clone was recorded once. This chain links TRBV7-8 with TRBJ1-1; D is possibly TRBD1 (6 bases). CDR3 size: 14 residues. CDR1 is SGHVS and CDR2 is FQNEAQ in the germline V gene. The V end lost 1 base, the J end lost 8 bases, and 14 bases lay between the germline ends. CDR3 in amino acids: CASSLDRVQGEAFF. Written as DNA, the CDR3 is TGTGCCAGCAGCTTAGACCGGGTGCAGGGGGAAGCTTTCTTT.

The chain couples TRBV4-1 to TRBJ1-2; TRBD1 matches at 10 bases. With V trimmed by 1 base and J by 8 bases, 4 bases remained unmatched. Germline V gene data show CDR1 as MGHRA and CDR2 as YSYEKL. The CDR3 is 14 residues long. The CDR3 DNA reads TGCGCCAGCAGCCAAGTCGACAGGGGGCGAGGCTACACCTTC. Its protein product is CASSQVDRGRGYTF.

The sample holds one count of this clone. DNA of the CDR3: TGTGCCAGCAGTTCTTTAGGAGTAGCTAACTATGGCTACACCTTC. Translated, it gives CASSSLGVANYGYTF. V is TRBV6-5 and J is TRBJ1-2; no reliable D call. V lost 4 bases and J 0 bases, leaving 12 bases between the germline ends. CDR3 length: 15 residues. The germline gives CDR1 MNHEY, CDR2 SVGAGI.

This clone occurred once. The genes are TRBV7-9 and TRBJ2-1, with TRBD2 matching over 16 bases. Germline values: CDR1 SEHNR, CDR2 FQNEAQ (reference sequence). The CDR3 spans 16 residues. V lost 5 bases and J lost 8; bases outside the gene matches: 6. CDR3 residues: CASSQGLAGGIDEQFF. In DNA form, the CDR3 reads TGTGCCAGCAGCCAGGGACTAGCGGGAGGGATTGATGAGCAGTTCTTC.

The V call is TRBV29-1, the J call TRBJ1-2; TRBD1 matches at 7 bases. J gave up 4 bases and V 4 bases, and 6 bases lay outside the gene matches. The CDR3 loop spans 13 amino acids. Per the germline V gene, CDR1 is SQVTM and CDR2 is ANQGSEA. CDR3 bases: TGCAGCGTTGGACCGAGACAGGGCTATGGCTACACCTTC. Encoded protein: CSVGPRQGYGYTF.

V is TRBV3-1 (or the pseudogene TRBV3-2) and J is TRBJ1-2; D not resolved. The CDR3 covers 12 residues. The germline V gene encodes CDR1 LGHDT and CDR2 YNNKEL (reference sequence). Trimming left V 4 bases short and J 8 bases short, with 11 bases between. DNA of the CDR3: TGTGCCAGCAGCCCACGAGGGAGGGGCTACACCTTC. Protein sequence: CASSPRGRGYTF.

J is TRBJ2-3 and V is TRBV9, with a tentative D call TRBD2 (6 bases). Germline loops: CDR1 SGDLS, CDR2 YYNGEE. CDR3 length equals 17 residues. V shed 0 bases and J shed 0 bases, with 14 bases lying between them. The CDR3 sequence: CASSVGDSEPSTDTQYF. The CDR3 nucleotides read TGTGCCAGCAGCGTAGGGGACTCGGAGCCGAGCACAGATACGCAGTATTTT.

V usage is TRBV27 and J usage is TRBJ2-5; unclear D gene. The CDR3 length is 13 residues. Trimming pared 4 bases from V and 7 bases from J, leaving 13 bases between. The germline V gene encodes CDR1 MNHEY and CDR2 SMNVEV (reference sequence). CDR3 residues: CASSSTQRGTQYF. For the CDR3, the DNA is TGTGCCAGCAGTTCCACCCAAAGAGGGACCCAGTACTTC.

The rearrangement uses TRBV7-9 and TRBJ2-1, with 8 bases identical to TRBD2. CDR1 SEHNR and CDR2 FQNEAQ come from the germline V gene (reference sequence). The V segment lost 3 bases and the J segment 10 bases; nucleotides outside the gene matches: 14. The CDR3 is 16 residues long. In DNA form, the CDR3 reads TGTGCCAGCAGCTTCAGGTTAGGGCGGGAGGTAAAAGAGCAGTTCTTC. Translated: CASSFRLGREVKEQFF.

This clone was counted once. V usage is TRBV12-5 and J usage is TRBJ2-5, with a weak D call TRBD2 (5 bases). Trimming stripped 3 bases from V and 2 bases from J, with 10 bases between. Germline values: CDR1 LGHNT, CDR2 FRNRAP. This CDR3 region has 14 residues. The CDR3 loop is CASGLGGGQETQYF. The CDR3 coding sequence is TGTGCTAGTGGTTTAGGAGGAGGACAAGAGACCCAGTACTTC.

This CDR3 is CASSLRLLAGTDTQYF. The CDR3 DNA follows: TGTGCCAGTAGTCTCCGCCTCCTAGCAGGCACAGATACGCAGTATTTT. The chain recombines TRBV19 with TRBJ2-3, with D perhaps TRBD2 (5 bases). This CDR3 is 16 amino acids long. In germline, CDR1 is LNHDA, CDR2 SQIVND (reference sequence). Trimming took off 5 bases at V and 1 base at J, with 16 bases between the two ends.

The CDR3, as DNA: TGTGCCAGTAGGGACTTGGGTGGCTCCTACGAGCAGTACTTC. As protein: CASRDLGGSYEQYF. The V gene is TRBV19, the J gene TRBJ2-7, with a tentative D call TRBD2 (5 bases). This CDR3 has 14 residues. V shed 6 bases and J shed 0 bases, with 12 bases lying between them. Germline V gene data show CDR1 as LNHDA and CDR2 as SQIVND (reference sequence).

This rearrangement joins TRBV28 to TRBJ1-2, with D possibly matching TRBD1 (6 bases). The germline V gene has CDR1 MDHEN and CDR2 SYDVKM. This CDR3 contains 13 residues. V lost 6 bases to trimming and J lost 7 bases, with 15 bases between them. CDR3 amino acids: CASSLTGQSGYTF. The CDR3 DNA reads as TGTGCCAGCAGCCTTACCGGACAGTCTGGCTACACCTTC.

The rearrangement joins TRBV4-1 to TRBJ1-2, with 8 positions matching TRBD1. Germline loops: CDR1 MGHRA, CDR2 YSYEKL. There are 17 residues in the CDR3. V dropped 4 bases and J dropped 1; count of bases not matched to a gene: 11. The CDR3 coding sequence is TGCGCCAGCAGCCCTACCGGGCTGGGACAGGATAACTATGGCTACACCTTC. This codes for CASSPTGLGQDNYGYTF.

The V and J genes are TRBV11-2 and TRBJ2-7, with D possibly being TRBD1 (5 bases). This CDR3 has 12 amino acids. Germline V CDR1 and CDR2: SGHAT, FQNNGV. V was pared by 5 bases and J by 3 bases, with 8 bases between. The CDR3 reads CASSLGRYEQYF. Written as DNA, the CDR3 is TGTGCCAGCAGCCTGGGGCGCTACGAGCAGTACTTC.

The rearrangement joins TRBV30 to TRBJ1-1; D is unresolved. There are 11 residues in the CDR3. The V end was cut by 3 bases, the J end by 3 bases, with 5 bases between. Per germline, CDR1 GTSNPN and CDR2 SVGIG (reference sequence). The CDR3 DNA reads as TGTGCCTGGAGCACATACACTGAAGCTTTCTTT. Translating it yields CAWSTYTEAFF.

CDR3 residues: CASSHLRDTYNEQFF. In DNA form, the CDR3 reads TGCGCCAGCAGCCACCTCCGGGACACCTACAATGAGCAGTTCTTC. The chain uses TRBV4-3 and TRBJ2-1; maybe TRBD1 (6 bases). V gave up 3 bases and J gave up 2 bases, with 11 bases separating them. The CDR3 totals 15 residues. Germline CDR1 LGHNA, CDR2 YSLEER.

The chain links TRBV11-2 to TRBJ2-1, with TRBD2 identical over 11 bases. The CDR3 runs 16 residues. V was pared by 5 bases and J by 2 bases, with 5 bases of the junction left unmatched. Germline V CDR1 and CDR2: SGHAT, FQNNGV. The CDR3 coding sequence is TGTGCCAGCAGCCTTCGTAGCGGGGGGGCCTACAATGAGCAGTTCTTC. Translation: CASSLRSGGAYNEQFF. Together with reference TRBV11-2 and TRBJ2-1, the CDR3 gives the full variable domain: EAGVAQSPRYKIIEKRQSVAFWCNPISGHATLYWYQQILGQGPKLLIQFQNNGVVDDSQLPKDRFSAERLKGVDSTLKIQPAKLEDSAVYLCASSLRSGGAYNEQFFGPGTRLTVL.

The genes are TRBV6-5 and TRBJ1-1; D remains ambiguous. Per the germline V gene, CDR1 is MNHEY and CDR2 is SVGAGI. CDR3 length: 14 amino acids. V was shortened by 10 bases and J by 1 base, with 16 bases between the two germline ends. This chain's CDR3 is CATHKQRENTEAFF. CDR3 coding DNA: TGTGCCACCCACAAACAGAGGGAGAACACTGAAGCTTTCTTT.

The chain couples TRBV7-8 to TRBJ2-7, with TRBD1 matching 9 bases. V lost 5 bases, J lost 5 bases, and 13 bases stayed unmatched. Germline V lookup: CDR1 SGHVS, CDR2 FQNEAQ. The CDR3 extends over 16 amino acids. The CDR3 loop is CASSTTLRDRVHEQYF. Here the CDR3 DNA reads TGTGCCAGCAGCACAACCCTCCGGGACAGGGTCCACGAGCAGTACTTC.

The genes are TRBV7-8 and TRBJ2-2; 12 positions match TRBD2. V trimming: 5 bases; J trimming: 5 bases; junction bases outside the gene matches: 6. This CDR3 is 16 amino acids long. In germline, CDR1 is SGHVS, CDR2 FQNEAQ. The CDR3 DNA follows: TGTGCCAGCAGCCTACTAGCGGGGGGAAGGACCGGGGAGCTGTTTTTT. This encodes CASSLLAGGRTGELFF. Together with reference TRBV7-8 and TRBJ2-2, the CDR3 gives the full variable domain: GAGVSQSPRYKVAKRGQDVALRCDPISGHVSLFWYQQALGQGPEFLTYFQNEAQLDKSGLPSDRFFAERPEGSVSTLKIQRTQQEDSAVYLCASSLLAGGRTGELFFGEGSRLTVL.

In this sample, this clone turned up once. The chain is built from TRBV2 and TRBJ1-6, with D unresolved. Germline V lookup: CDR1 SNHLY, CDR2 FYNNEI. Trimming took 4 bases from V and 10 from J, leaving 14 bases between them. This CDR3 is built from 14 residues. The CDR3 bases are TGTGCCAGCAGTGCAGGTCCGAAATGGTCACCCCTCCACTTT. This gives the protein CASSAGPKWSPLHF.

The rearrangement links TRBV20-1 to TRBJ1-2; perhaps TRBD1 as D (5 bases). Germline CDR1 and CDR2: DFQATT and SNEGSKA (reference sequence). The CDR3 is made up of 11 amino acids. V gave up 5 bases and J gave up 8 bases, with 12 bases separating them. This CDR3 reads CSAPQGGGYTF. CDR3 bases: TGCAGTGCTCCTCAGGGAGGCGGCTACACCTTC.

The rearrangement links TRBV13 to TRBJ2-7; TRBD1 matches 10 bases. Unmatched junction bases numbered 7, after V lost 5 bases and J lost 3 bases. CDR3 size: 15 residues. Germline CDR1 is PRHDT and CDR2 is FYEKMQ (reference sequence). The CDR3 coding sequence is TGTGCCAGCAGCCCAGGGGGACAGGGGAGCTACGAGCAGTACTTC. Residues: CASSPGGQGSYEQYF.

The chain links TRBV6-5 to TRBJ1-2; D is undetermined. The CDR3 consists of 13 residues. V lost 6 bases, J lost 8 bases, and 16 bases lay in between. From germline, CDR1 is MNHEY and CDR2 SVGAGI. For the CDR3, the DNA is TGTGCCAGCAGCGCCGACACCGATGTGGGCTACACCTTC. It translates to CASSADTDVGYTF.

The V call is TRBV7-6, the J call TRBJ2-7; TRBD1 aligns across 7 bases. After removal of 0 bases from V and 5 bases from J, the junction contained 4 bases not matched to a gene. Per germline, CDR1 SGHVS and CDR2 FNYEAQ. CDR3 length equals 14 residues. The CDR3 reads CASSLAGGRHEQYF. For the CDR3, the DNA is TGTGCCAGCAGCTTAGCAGGGGGCCGGCACGAGCAGTACTTC.

The chain carries TRBV7-9 and TRBJ2-7; 8 bases are a match to TRBD2. CDR1 is SEHNR, CDR2 FQNEAQ, per germline (reference sequence). V was clipped by 5 bases and J by 3 bases; unmatched bases: 9. The CDR3 extends over 15 amino acids. The CDR3 nucleotides read TGTGCCAGCAGCCCCCGGGGGGCGGGAGGCTACGAGCAGTACTTC. Translated, it gives CASSPRGAGGYEQYF.

The chain uses TRBV2 and TRBJ2-5; TRBD2 aligns across 13 bases. The junction had 8 bases not matched to a gene; V was cut back by 3 bases and J by 4 bases. From germline, CDR1 is SNHLY and CDR2 FYNNEI. The CDR3 is 17 residues long. Here the CDR3 reads CASSDFGLAGVGETQYF. The CDR3 nucleotides are TGTGCCAGCAGTGATTTTGGACTAGCGGGGGTAGGAGAGACCCAGTACTTC.